This T cell receptor beta chain was obtained from a study of blood T cell repertoires in COVID-19. Methods used by the authors: By means of reference gene primer amplification, nucleated cell counts were estimated. Clones were sequenced by immunoSEQ multiplex PCR, and TCRdb holds only the in-frame ones, with some missing. V and J calls and clone size are copied from that table; D and trimming were computed from the DNA. The sample records about 93,000 clones, about 77% being singletons. This clone was seen more than once but under ten times. The germline V gene encodes CDR1 LNHDA and CDR2 SQIVND (reference sequence). V lost 3 bases and J 1 base, leaving 7 bases between the germline ends. The CDR3 covers 13 residues.

The sequenced material came from peripheral blood. The source is a human donor in a cohort sampled during active COVID-19. This chain connects TRBV19 to TRBJ2-7, with D unclear. CDR3 in DNA: TGTGCCAGTAGTATGGGCCATTCCTACGAGCAGTACTTC. This codes for CASSMGHSYEQYF.